This TCR beta chain comes out of a study of shared clonotypes between healthy human individuals. Concerning this clone: Antigen: not known.

The study's findings and limits: Generally, naive subsets (rather than memory subsets) showed larger estimated richness.

The repertoire was sequenced with immunoSEQ multiplex PCR; TCRdb's copy has only in-frame clones and lacks some. The sample consists of a few million clones, about 92% of them appearing once. In germline, CDR1 is MNHNY, CDR2 SVGAGI (reference sequence). Trimming removed 2 bases at V and 4 bases at J, with 12 bases between. The CDR3 covers 15 residues. V gene TRBV6-6 combines with J gene TRBJ2-1, with D perhaps matching TRBD2 (6 bases). Material for sequencing was naive CD4+ T cells sorted from blood. Subset reported: CD45RA+ positively selected. The clonotype comes from a man between 18 and 29 years old in good health. CDR3 protein: CASSYVLASYNEQFF. The CDR3 DNA follows: TGTGCCAGCAGTTACGTCCTAGCGAGTTACAATGAGCAGTTCTTC.